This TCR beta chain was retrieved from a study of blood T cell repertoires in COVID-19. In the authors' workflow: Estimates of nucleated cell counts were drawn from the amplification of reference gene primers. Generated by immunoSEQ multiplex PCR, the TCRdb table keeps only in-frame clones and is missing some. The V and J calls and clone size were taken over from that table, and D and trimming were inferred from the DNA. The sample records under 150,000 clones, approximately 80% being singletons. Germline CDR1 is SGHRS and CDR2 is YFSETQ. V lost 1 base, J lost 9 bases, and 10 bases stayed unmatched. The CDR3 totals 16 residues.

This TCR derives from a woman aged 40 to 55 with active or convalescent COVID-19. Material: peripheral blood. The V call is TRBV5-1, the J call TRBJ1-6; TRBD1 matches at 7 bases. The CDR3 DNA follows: TGCGCCAGCAGCTTGCTGAGGGGGCGCGTTGGTTCACCCCTCCACTTT. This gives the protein CASSLLRGRVGSPLHF.